Listed here are 25 T cell receptor beta chains from one sample, sequenced in a study of T cells in Graves' hyperthyroidism and ophthalmopathy. RNA transcripts gave rise to amplified TCR beta CDR3 regions. In the first-round RT-PCR of the TCR CDR3, the HTBI primer set was used. A single record per CDR3 protein comes from TCRdb applying MiXCR to the multiplex PCR reads. This table holds approximately 360,000 distinct CDR3 sequences, about a sixth found once. The sequencing input was blood. Receptors originate from a young woman with Graves' hyperthyroidism that later progressed to Graves' ophthalmopathy.

This clonotype was seen at least ten times. The rearrangement uses TRBV20-1 and TRBJ2-1; maybe TRBD2 (7 bases). With 6 bases removed from V and 3 bases from J, the gap between germline ends came to 21 bases. This CDR3 is built from 16 residues. CDR1 is DFQATT and CDR2 is SNEGSKA in the germline V gene (reference sequence). Here the CDR3 reads CSAIPGGGIGYNEQFF. The DNA for the CDR3 is TGCAGTGCGATCCCGGGGGGCGGGATTGGCTACAATGAGCAGTTCTTC.

This clonotype was detected a few times. The J gene is TRBJ1-1, the V gene TRBV19; D is ambiguous. Trimming removed 9 bases at V and 1 base at J, with 12 bases between. Germline V gene lookup returns CDR1 LNHDA and CDR2 SQIVND (reference sequence). This CDR3 contains 13 residues. The CDR3 DNA reads TGTGCCAGACGCCGGGTGGAGAACACTGAAGCTTTCTTT. Its translation is CARRRVENTEAFF.

This clonotype was picked up many times. The chain joins TRBV5-6 to TRBJ1-2; possible D gene TRBD1, 5 bases. The CDR3 totals 16 residues. V was trimmed by 4 bases and J by 1 base, leaving 17 bases between them. Germline CDR1 SGHDT, CDR2 YYEEEE. DNA for the CDR3: TGTGCCAGCAGCCTCTGGGACCTACTTTTTAACTATGGCTACACCTTC. Amino acids: CASSLWDLLFNYGYTF. The entire variable domain, with the rest obtained from reference TRBV5-6 and TRBJ1-2, is as follows: DAGVTQSPTHLIKTRGQQVTLRCSPKSGHDTVSWYQQALGQGPQFIFQYYEEEERQRGNFPDRFSGHQFPNYSSELNVNALLLGDSALYLCASSLWDLLFNYGYTFGSGTRLTVV.

This clonotype was observed at least ten times. The chain joins TRBV7-2 to TRBJ2-7; 7 bases are shared with TRBD1. The CDR3 has 13 amino acids. V was pared by 5 bases and J by 13 bases, with 14 bases of the junction left unmatched. Per the germline V gene, CDR1 is SGHTA and CDR2 is FQGNSA. DNA for the CDR3: TGTGCCAGCAGCCAGTCGAAACAGGGGACGCAATACTTC. Translation gives CASSQSKQGTQYF.

At least ten counts were recorded for this clonotype. V is TRBV20-1 and J is TRBJ1-2; 8 bases align to TRBD1. Germline CDR1 reads DFQATT; CDR2 reads SNEGSKA (reference sequence). J lost 4 bases, V lost 6 bases, and 13 bases had no gene match. This CDR3 contains 15 residues. In DNA form, the CDR3 reads TGCAGTGCCCCCCTCTCCGGGACAGGCCGCTATGGCTACACCTTC. Amino acids: CSAPLSGTGRYGYTF.

The table lists this clonotype with a few counts. The rearrangement uses TRBV6-1 and TRBJ1-6; D unresolved. The germline gives CDR1 MNHNS, CDR2 SASEGT. Trimming took 2 bases from V and 6 from J, leaving 8 bases between them. The CDR3 consists of 14 residues. The DNA of the CDR3 is TGTGCCAGCAGTGAAAGGGTAACTAATTCACCCCTCCACTTT. It is translated as CASSERVTNSPLHF.

This clonotype was observed at least ten times. The V and J genes are TRBV28 and TRBJ2-7, with D unresolved. Germline V lookup: CDR1 MDHEN, CDR2 SYDVKM. The germline V and J ends were trimmed by 0 bases and 2 bases, with 11 bases remaining between them. The CDR3 totals 15 residues. In DNA, the CDR3 is TGTGCCAGCAGTTTATGGGCGAGTTACCCCTACGAGCAGTACTTC. It specifies CASSLWASYPYEQYF.

In its sample, this clonotype was seen many times. CDR3 DNA: TGCGCCAGCAGACCCACTAGCGGGAGAGCTCCTTCCTACGAGCAGTACTTC. This translates into CASRPTSGRAPSYEQYF. The gene calls are TRBV5-1 and TRBJ2-7; 11 positions agree with TRBD2. This CDR3 has 17 residues. The germline V gene encodes CDR1 SGHRS and CDR2 YFSETQ. V shed 5 bases and J 1 base; nucleotides not matched to a gene: 11.

This chain joins TRBV3-1 and TRBJ1-2, with D possibly being TRBD1 (6 bases). The length of the CDR3 is 12 residues. Trimming took 3 bases from V and 8 from J, leaving 10 bases between them. Germline V gene lookup returns CDR1 LGHDT and CDR2 YNNKEL (reference sequence). For the CDR3, the DNA is TGTGCCAGCAGCCACGGACAGCGGGGCTACACCTTC. Translation gives CASSHGQRGYTF.

The sample holds many counts of this clonotype. This sequence joins TRBV2 and TRBJ1-1; tentatively, D is TRBD1 (6 bases). The germline CDR1 and CDR2 sequences are SNHLY and FYNNEI. This CDR3 contains 14 residues. V was shortened by 8 bases and J by 2 bases, with 15 bases between the two germline ends. CDR3 residues: CASQHGQSNTEAFF. The CDR3 DNA reads as TGTGCCAGCCAGCACGGACAGTCAAACACTGAAGCTTTCTTT.

The table lists this clonotype with a few counts. The rearrangement joins TRBV5-1 to TRBJ2-1; 8 nucleotides agree with TRBD2. The CDR3 length is 14 residues. Germline V gene data show CDR1 as SGHRS and CDR2 as YFSETQ. V lost 4 bases, J lost 8 bases, and 8 bases stayed unmatched. In DNA form, the CDR3 reads TGCGCCAGCAGCATACCAGCGGGAGCCGATGAGCAGTTCTTC. This sequence encodes CASSIPAGADEQFF.

This clonotype was detected many times. V usage is TRBV6-2 or TRBV6-3 and J usage is TRBJ1-1; D is possibly TRBD1 (6 bases). The germline V gene has CDR1 MNHEY and CDR2 SVGEGT. The CDR3 sequence is 17 residues long. Trimming removed 0 bases from V and 4 bases from J, with 18 bases in between. CDR3 loop: CASSYSRGGGLGTEAFF. Written as DNA, the CDR3 is TGTGCCAGCAGTTACTCGAGGGGAGGGGGGTTGGGCACTGAAGCTTTCTTT.

This clonotype occurred many times. The chain couples TRBV11-2 to TRBJ2-5, with D unclear. V was trimmed by 1 base and J by 5 bases, leaving 5 bases between them. The CDR3 totals 12 residues. CDR1 is SGHAT and CDR2 is FQNNGV in the germline V gene. As DNA, the CDR3 is TGTGCCAGCAGCTTAGTAGTTGAGACCCAGTACTTC. This translates into CASSLVVETQYF.

V usage is TRBV7-9 and J usage is TRBJ2-7; TRBD1 matches at 11 bases. With V trimmed by 6 bases and J by 2 bases, 3 bases remained unmatched. Germline V lookup: CDR1 SEHNR, CDR2 FQNEAQ (reference sequence). The length of the CDR3 is 14 residues. In DNA form, the CDR3 reads TGTGCCAGCAGAAGGGGACAGGGGGCCTACGAGCAGTACTTC. Protein: CASRRGQGAYEQYF.

Many counts were recorded for this clonotype. This chain connects TRBV11-2 to TRBJ2-2; TRBD1 matches 9 bases. Germline CDR1 reads SGHAT; CDR2 reads FQNNGV. CDR3 length: 17 residues. V was clipped by 5 bases and J by 6 bases; unmatched bases: 13. CDR3 sequence (DNA): TGTGCCAGCAGCCTAAACCGGGACAGGGCGGAGGCCGGGGAGCTGTTTTTT. Translation: CASSLNRDRAEAGELFF.

This clonotype was seen a handful of times. Germline and junction disagree at one end, which may indicate a read error. V gene TRBV7-7 combines with J gene TRBJ2-3; no firm D call. CDR1 and CDR2 from the germline V gene are SSHAT and FNYEAQ (reference sequence). The length of the CDR3 is 13 residues. The CDR3 loop is CASSFMGSDTQYF. The CDR3 DNA reads TGTGCTAGCAGCTTCATGGGGTCAGATACGCAGTATTTT.

This clonotype was found many times. The rearrangement links TRBV6-2 or TRBV6-3 to TRBJ2-7, with TRBD1 matching over 9 bases. V shed 1 base and J 3 bases; nucleotides not matched to a gene: 4. Looked up from germline, CDR1 is MNHEY and CDR2 is SVGEGT. This CDR3 has 15 amino acids. The CDR3 sequence is CASSYLTGGDYEQYF. The CDR3 DNA is TGTGCCAGCAGTTACTTGACAGGGGGAGACTACGAGCAGTACTTC.

This clonotype appeared many times. The rearrangement uses TRBV6-1 and TRBJ1-2; the D gene is possibly TRBD1 (6 bases). In germline, CDR1 is MNHNS, CDR2 SASEGT. Trimming took 0 bases from V and 8 from J, leaving 19 bases between them. CDR3 length: 16 residues. The CDR3, as DNA: TGTGCCAGCAGTGAAGCCGTGGGGGGCGCTTATCTCGGCTACACCTTC. It translates to CASSEAVGGAYLGYTF.

This clonotype appeared once. This chain links TRBV6-1 with TRBJ1-2; possibly TRBD1 for D (5 bases). Trimming shortened V by 2 bases and J by 10 bases, and 20 bases separated the two germline ends. The CDR3 runs 15 residues. CDR1 and CDR2 from the germline V gene are MNHNS and SASEGT. The CDR3 here is CASSEFLGQGSFYTF. The CDR3 DNA follows: TGTGCCAGCAGTGAATTTCTAGGACAAGGGAGCTTCTACACCTTC.

There are many counts of this clonotype. The V and J genes are TRBV2 and TRBJ2-7; D gene ambiguous. V was pared by 8 bases and J by 1 base, with 15 bases between. This CDR3 spans 14 amino acids. Germline V lookup: CDR1 SNHLY, CDR2 FYNNEI. The CDR3 loop reads CASVGSRQSYEQYF. The CDR3 nucleotides read TGTGCCAGCGTTGGCAGTCGACAATCCTACGAGCAGTACTTC. Complete variable domain (other parts from reference TRBV2 and TRBJ2-7): EPEVTQTPSHQVTQMGQEVILRCVPISNHLYFYWYRQILGQKVEFLVSFYNNEISEKSEIFDDQFSVERPDGSNFTLKIRSTKLEDSAMYFCASVGSRQSYEQYFGPGTRLTVT.

Many counts were recorded for this clonotype. This chain connects TRBV28 to TRBJ1-4, with D hard to call. The length of the CDR3 is 14 residues. Germline V gives CDR1 MDHEN, CDR2 SYDVKM. Trimming pared 3 bases from V and 8 bases from J, leaving 13 bases between. The CDR3 reads CASSFERPREKLFF. The CDR3, as DNA: TGTGCCAGCAGTTTCGAGCGGCCAAGGGAAAAACTGTTTTTT.

This clonotype was found many times. This sequence joins TRBV12-3 or TRBV12-4 and TRBJ2-4; D is possibly TRBD1 (6 bases). The germline V and J ends were trimmed by 6 bases and 13 bases, with 19 bases remaining between them. CDR3 length: 13 amino acids. Here the CDR3 DNA reads TGTGCCAGCAGCCCGTCCCGGACAGCCCAACAGTACTTC. This codes for CASSPSRTAQQYF.

J is TRBJ1-1 and V is TRBV28; 7 bases match TRBD1. The V gene end was trimmed by 5 bases and the J gene end by 0 bases; junction bases not matched to a gene: 9. Germline V gene sequence: CDR1 MDHEN, CDR2 SYDVKM. The CDR3 is made up of 16 amino acids. CDR3 protein: CASSTPGQLMNTEAFF. CDR3 DNA: TGTGCCAGCAGTACCCCGGGACAGCTTATGAACACTGAAGCTTTCTTT.

This clonotype has a count of ten or more. The chain employs TRBV28 and TRBJ2-3; D is perhaps TRBD2 (5 bases). This CDR3 spans 13 amino acids. V dropped 6 bases and J dropped 3 bases, with 10 bases sitting between them. Germline V gene data show CDR1 as MDHEN and CDR2 as SYDVKM. CDR3 sequence: CASRPTGTDTQYF. In DNA form, the CDR3 reads TGTGCCAGCAGGCCCACGGGGACAGATACGCAGTATTTT.

This clonotype has ten or more counts. The chain couples TRBV24-1 to TRBJ2-1; tentative D call: TRBD2 (6 bases). V was trimmed by 4 bases and J by 2 bases, leaving 8 bases between them. The CDR3 totals 14 residues. CDR1 and CDR2 (germline): KGHDR, SFDVKD. The DNA of the CDR3 is TGTGCCACCAGTGAGGGCGGGACCTACAATGAGCAGTTCTTC. Translated: CATSEGGTYNEQFF.